This T cell receptor (beta chain) came from a study of identical twins. Trimming shortened V by 6 bases and J by 0 bases, and 10 bases separated the two germline ends. Germline V gene sequence: CDR1 MNHNS, CDR2 SASEGT. The CDR3 totals 14 residues. With template switching, a universal primer site was added, and the cDNA carried unique molecular identifiers. Via MiXCR, TCRdb re-called the 5' RACE reads, giving one row per CDR3 protein. The sample records 690,000 or so distinct CDR3 sequences, under 9% being singletons. The sample was also reused in another study, on yellow fever vaccine responses in identical twins.

The sequence derives from a woman between 18 and 29 years old in good health. V usage is TRBV6-1 and J usage is TRBJ2-3, with D unclear. Material for sequencing was PBMCs. The CDR3 loop reads CASSPGVSTDTQYF. The DNA for the CDR3 is TGTGCCAGCAGCCCCGGTGTAAGCACAGATACGCAGTATTTT.